The 23 T cell receptor beta chains reported below all come from one sample, sequenced in a study of CD4+ T cells in melanoma. Assay: immunoSEQ multiplex PCR; the TCRdb copy retains only in-frame clones and omits some. The table includes some 9,600 clones, around 79% detected once. The specimen sequenced was cells from a culture (not recorded whether cultured in vitro). These receptors all come from a human donor with melanoma.

On this clone: In the same sample, other DNA sequences code for this CDR3. The CDR3 spells CASSLGDRSGGYTF. The CDR3 nucleotides are TGCGCCAGCAGCTTGGGGGACAGGTCGGGGGGCTACACCTTC. V and J are TRBV5-1 and TRBJ1-2, with 8 bases that match TRBD1. Trimming took 0 bases from V and 8 from J; bases not matched to a gene: 6. Germline V gives CDR1 SGHRS, CDR2 YFSETQ. This CDR3 has 14 residues.

This sequence joins TRBV19 and TRBJ2-3; D may be TRBD1 (5 bases). The CDR3 spans 15 residues. Trimming removed 3 bases at V and 2 bases at J, with 12 bases between. Germline V gene data show CDR1 as LNHDA and CDR2 as SQIVND (reference sequence). The CDR3 nucleotides read TGTGCCAGTAGTATGGCGACAGCCTTCACAGATACGCAGTATTTT. It yields the protein CASSMATAFTDTQYF. The entire variable domain, with the rest obtained from reference TRBV19 and TRBJ2-3, is as follows: DGGITQSPKYLFRKEGQNVTLSCEQNLNHDAMYWYRQDPGQGLRLIYYSQIVNDFQKGDIAEGYSVSREKKESFPLTVTSAQKNPTAFYLCASSMATAFTDTQYFGPGTRLTVL.

The J gene is TRBJ2-7, the V gene TRBV9; 10 bases align to TRBD1. CDR3 length equals 14 residues. Germline CDR1 SGDLS, CDR2 YYNGEE. Trimming took 4 bases from V and 5 from J; bases not matched to a gene: 6. The CDR3, as DNA: TGTGCCAGCAGCCCAGGGGACAGGGGAAACGAGCAGTACTTC. This codes for CASSPGDRGNEQYF. The full variable domain, rest sourced from reference TRBV9 and TRBJ2-7, is DSGVTQTPKHLITATGQRVTLRCSPRSGDLSVYWYQQSLDQGLQFLIQYYNGEERAKGNILERFSAQQFPDLHSELNLSSLELGDSALYFCASSPGDRGNEQYFGPGTRLTVT.

The V gene is TRBV3-1 (or the pseudogene TRBV3-2), the J gene TRBJ1-5; perhaps TRBD1 as D (5 bases). The V and J ends lost 0 bases and 9 bases respectively, with 15 bases between them. There are 15 residues in the CDR3. In germline, CDR1 is LGHDT, CDR2 YNNKEL (reference sequence). In DNA, the CDR3 is TGTGCCAGCAGCCAAGAACTGGGGCCTCCGAGGCCCCAGCATTTT. Its translation: CASSQELGPPRPQHF.

The V gene is TRBV6-1, the J gene TRBJ1-4; D call uncertain. V lost 2 bases and J 5 bases, leaving 15 bases between the germline ends. The CDR3 extends over 16 amino acids. CDR1 MNHNS and CDR2 SASEGT come from the germline V gene. In DNA, the CDR3 is TGTGCCAGCAGTGAATTTTTAGGGCAGCGGAATGAAAAACTGTTTTTT. This gives the protein CASSEFLGQRNEKLFF.

The chain uses TRBV7-9 and TRBJ1-1, with no clear D. The CDR3 is 11 residues long. Germline CDR1 SEHNR, CDR2 FQNEAQ (reference sequence). Trimming cost V 4 bases and J 4 bases, with 4 bases left between them. CDR3 protein: CASSWTTEAFF. CDR3 DNA sequence: TGTGCCAGCAGCTGGACCACTGAAGCTTTCTTT.

J is TRBJ2-3 and V is TRBV6-5; D is uncertain. The CDR3 loop spans 11 amino acids. Germline loops: CDR1 MNHEY, CDR2 SVGAGI. The CDR3 coding sequence is TGTGCGGGCAGTAGCACAGATACGCAGTATTTT. The encoded protein is CAGSSTDTQYF.

The chain carries TRBV29-1 and TRBJ2-7; tentatively, D is TRBD2 (6 bases). The germline V gene encodes CDR1 SQVTM and CDR2 ANQGSEA. This CDR3 is 15 amino acids long. Trimming cost V 1 base and J 0 bases, with 13 bases left between them. This chain's CDR3 is CSVEAHSEGSYEQYF. The CDR3 nucleotides read TGCAGCGTTGAAGCCCACTCGGAGGGCTCCTACGAGCAGTACTTC.

The genes are TRBV7-2 and TRBJ2-3; TRBD2 matches at 10 bases. The junction had 10 bases not matched to a gene; V was cut back by 6 bases and J by 4 bases. The CDR3 has 16 residues. Germline CDR1 SGHTA, CDR2 FQGNSA. DNA for the CDR3: TGTGCCAGCAGAACCGGAGCGGGGGGGCCGGCAGATACGCAGTATTTT. This sequence encodes CASRTGAGGPADTQYF.

Relative to its sample, this clone is medium-sized. J is TRBJ2-1 and V is TRBV2, with TRBD2 matching 10 bases. The germline gives CDR1 SNHLY, CDR2 FYNNEI. This CDR3 is built from 20 residues. V shed 5 bases and J 0 bases; nucleotides not matched to a gene: 16. The CDR3 DNA reads TGTGCCAGCAGTACTACCCTAGGAGCGGGGGGGAGTTTCTCCTACAATGAGCAGTTCTTC. It codes for CASSTTLGAGGSFSYNEQFF.

The gene calls are TRBV18 and TRBJ1-2, with 12 bases lining up with TRBD1. CDR1 KGHSH and CDR2 LQKENI come from the germline V gene. V was clipped by 5 bases and J by 3 bases; unmatched bases: 4. This CDR3 contains 15 residues. The CDR3 region is CASSTGQGAYYGYTF. Written as DNA, the CDR3 is TGTGCCAGCTCAACGGGACAGGGGGCGTACTATGGCTACACCTTC.

This clone was picked up one time. The genes are TRBV18 and TRBJ1-2; D gene unclear. Germline-derived CDR1 and CDR2 are KGHSH and LQKENI. The CDR3 is 13 amino acids. Between the trimmed V and J ends, which lost 2 bases and 1 base, there was a span of 5 bases. The CDR3 reads CASSPGDNYGYTF. Written as DNA, the CDR3 is TGTGCCAGCTCACCAGGGGATAACTATGGCTACACCTTC.

The chain employs TRBV14 and TRBJ2-7; TRBD1 matches at 8 bases. With 6 bases clipped from V and 6 bases from J, the junction kept 7 bases outside the gene matches. In germline, CDR1 is SGHDN, CDR2 FVKESK. CDR3 length: 13 residues. The CDR3 loop is CASRSGQGREQYF. In DNA, the CDR3 is TGTGCCAGCAGGTCCGGACAGGGCCGCGAGCAGTACTTC.

The rearrangement joins TRBV6-6 to TRBJ1-5; D possibly corresponds to TRBD1 (5 bases). Germline CDR1 MNHNY, CDR2 SVGAGI (reference sequence). Trimming removed 6 bases at V and 0 bases at J, with 12 bases between. This CDR3 has 15 residues. As DNA, the CDR3 is TGTGCCAGCAGATGGGACGGCAATAGCAATCAGCCCCAGCATTTT. This sequence encodes CASRWDGNSNQPQHF.

This clone has just a few counts. The CDR3 bases are TGTGCCAGCAGTGAAGCGCGGCAGAATTATGGCTACACCTTC. It specifies CASSEARQNYGYTF. This chain connects TRBV6-1 to TRBJ1-2; D ambiguous. The germline V gene encodes CDR1 MNHNS and CDR2 SASEGT. The CDR3 is 14 residues long. The germline V and J ends were trimmed by 0 bases and 5 bases, with 10 bases remaining between them.

There are a few counts of this clone. The chain employs TRBV3-1 (or the pseudogene TRBV3-2) and TRBJ1-2; D may be TRBD1 (5 bases). The germline V and J ends were trimmed by 4 bases and 6 bases, with 9 bases remaining between them. The germline V gene has CDR1 LGHDT and CDR2 YNNKEL (reference sequence). The CDR3 covers 12 residues. CDR3 coding DNA: TGTGCCAGCAGCCGGCAGGGTAATGGCTACACCTTC. This translates into CASSRQGNGYTF.

The chain has TRBV30 and TRBJ1-2; D uncertain. Germline V CDR1 and CDR2: GTSNPN, SVGIG (reference sequence). Trimming removed 1 base at V and 8 bases at J, with 14 bases between. This CDR3 is built from 13 residues. The CDR3 protein is CAWSGAPWRGYTF. The DNA of the CDR3 is TGTGCCTGGAGTGGGGCCCCCTGGAGGGGCTACACCTTC.

The CDR3 DNA follows: TGTGCCAGCAGTGATACTAGCGGGGGTAACAATGAGCAGTTCTTC. Its translation: CASSDTSGGNNEQFF. J is TRBJ2-1 and V is TRBV2, with TRBD2 identical over 11 bases. Germline V CDR1 and CDR2: SNHLY, FYNNEI. This CDR3 region has 15 residues. V lost 3 bases and J lost 5; bases outside the gene matches: 3.

The V gene is TRBV13, the J gene TRBJ2-6; D perhaps matches TRBD1 (6 bases). The germline V gene encodes CDR1 PRHDT and CDR2 FYEKMQ (reference sequence). The CDR3 contains 17 residues. The V end lost 4 bases, the J end lost 0 bases, and 13 bases lay between the germline ends. CDR3 DNA: TGTGCCAGCAGCTCGTGGACAGCCTACTCTGGGGCCAACGTCCTGACTTTC. Protein: CASSSWTAYSGANVLTF. Complete variable domain (other parts from reference TRBV13 and TRBJ2-6): AAGVIQSPRHLIKEKRETATLKCYPIPRHDTVYWYQQGPGQDPQFLISFYEKMQSDKGSIPDRFSAQQFSDYHSELNMSSLELGDSALYFCASSSWTAYSGANVLTFGAGSRLTVL.

This clone has only one observation. V usage is TRBV9 and J usage is TRBJ1-2, with D hard to call. Germline-derived CDR1 and CDR2 are SGDLS and YYNGEE. The ends were cut back, 2 bases at V and 0 bases at J, with 11 bases in the middle. The CDR3 totals 15 residues. In DNA form, the CDR3 reads TGTGCCAGCAGCGTGGGAAGGGTCGCTAACTATGGCTACACCTTC. Its protein is CASSVGRVANYGYTF.

This chain connects TRBV5-8 to TRBJ1-4; D gene uncertain. Germline CDR1 and CDR2: SGHTS and YDEGEE. The CDR3 consists of 16 residues. The V gene lost 0 bases and the J gene lost 0 bases, with 9 bases spanning the gap. The CDR3 DNA reads TGTGCCAGCAGCTTGGTGCGGAAAACAACTAATGAAAAACTGTTTTTT. Amino acids: CASSLVRKTTNEKLFF.

This clone showed up just a few times. The chain uses TRBV18 and TRBJ2-7, with D perhaps matching TRBD1 (6 bases). V lost 4 bases, J lost 3 bases, and 10 bases lay in between. This CDR3 region has 13 residues. Germline CDR1 is KGHSH and CDR2 is LQKENI. As DNA, the CDR3 is TGTGCCAGCTCACGAGAGACAGGCTACGAGCAGTACTTC. This encodes CASSRETGYEQYF.

The gene calls are TRBV11-2 and TRBJ2-3, with D hard to call. With 3 bases removed from V and 1 base from J, the gap between germline ends came to 11 bases. The CDR3 has 15 amino acids. From germline, CDR1 is SGHAT and CDR2 FQNNGV. The CDR3 loop reads CASSFSLEGTDTQYF. CDR3 coding DNA: TGTGCCAGCAGCTTCTCTCTGGAAGGCACAGATACGCAGTATTTT.